Presented here are 25 T cell receptor beta chains from one specimen sequenced in a study of cytomegalovirus exposure and HLA in healthy donors. The PCR employed 60 Vbeta primers together with 13 Jbeta primers. Produced via immunoSEQ multiplex PCR; TCRdb's table is partial and in-frame only. The sample features approximately 52,000 clones, with 9% to 15% in its top ten. Sequenced material: PBMCs. These receptor sequences come from a woman between 55 and 75 years old in good health and CMV-seropositive.

The gene calls are TRBV7-9 and TRBJ2-1; perhaps TRBD2 as D (5 bases). CDR3 length equals 13 residues. Germline CDR1 reads SEHNR; CDR2 reads FQNEAQ (reference sequence). V gave up 0 bases and J gave up 5 bases, with 5 bases separating them. In nucleotides, the CDR3 is TGTGCCAGCAGCTTAGCCGGGGACAATGAGCAGTTCTTC. It encodes CASSLAGDNEQFF.

The DNA for the CDR3 is TGCGCCAGCAGCTACGGGACATCGGGAAACACCATATATTTT. Translated: CASSYGTSGNTIYF. J is TRBJ1-3 and V is TRBV5-1; tentatively, D is TRBD1 (6 bases). The CDR3 sequence is 14 residues long. Trimming cost V 3 bases and J 4 bases, with 11 bases left between them. Germline V lookup: CDR1 SGHRS, CDR2 YFSETQ.

This rearrangement joins TRBV6-6 to TRBJ1-2; 7 nucleotides agree with TRBD1. The CDR3 contains 15 residues. The trim removed 3 bases at V and 2 bases at J, leaving 6 bases unmatched. Germline loops: CDR1 MNHNY, CDR2 SVGAGI (reference sequence). DNA of the CDR3: TGTGCCAGCAGTTATGGGCAGGGGGGCAACTATGGCTACACCTTC. Translation gives CASSYGQGGNYGYTF.

The chain links TRBV15 to TRBJ1-1; D not certain. This CDR3 has 16 residues. Germline V gives CDR1 LNHNV, CDR2 YYDKDF (reference sequence). The V end was cut by 2 bases, the J end by 5 bases, with 18 bases between. CDR3 nucleotides: TGTGCCACCAGCAGATGGCCGGACCCTGAGGGAACTGAAGCTTTCTTT. This sequence encodes CATSRWPDPEGTEAFF.

The rearrangement links TRBV5-1 to TRBJ1-1; D might be TRBD1 (5 bases). Germline CDR1 reads SGHRS; CDR2 reads YFSETQ. V lost 4 bases and J lost 6, with 19 bases in between. The CDR3 extends over 15 amino acids. CDR3 nucleotides: TGCGCCAGCAGCCCGGGGGGTGGAAGTCGCGCTGAAGCTTTCTTT. Translated: CASSPGGGSRAEAFF.

The rearrangement uses TRBV7-8 and TRBJ1-5; D is undetermined. Trimming removed 7 bases at V and 1 base at J, with 14 bases between. The CDR3 has 15 residues. Germline V gives CDR1 SGHVS, CDR2 FQNEAQ. CDR3 region: CASTDNSGSNQPQHF. In nucleotides, the CDR3 is TGTGCCAGCACGGATAACTCGGGAAGCAATCAGCCCCAGCATTTT.

The V and J genes are TRBV6-5 and TRBJ1-1; TRBD1 agrees at 7 bases. This CDR3 contains 14 residues. V shed 4 bases and J 6 bases; nucleotides not matched to a gene: 8. Germline V CDR1 and CDR2: MNHEY, SVGAGI. Here the CDR3 reads CASSWTTGVAEAFF. The CDR3 DNA reads TGTGCCAGCAGTTGGACCACAGGGGTTGCTGAAGCTTTCTTT.

This chain uses TRBV19 with TRBJ1-1; 7 positions match TRBD1. The CDR3 contains 16 residues. The germline CDR1 and CDR2 sequences are LNHDA and SQIVND (reference sequence). The trim removed 10 bases at V and 0 bases at J, leaving 14 bases unmatched. The CDR3 spells CAIRGGQGVMNTEAFF. The CDR3 region has the DNA TGTGCCATAAGAGGGGGCCAGGGGGTAATGAACACTGAAGCTTTCTTT.

V usage is TRBV4-1 and J usage is TRBJ1-5; D perhaps matches TRBD1 (5 bases). This CDR3 is 14 amino acids long. V was trimmed by 1 base and J by 8 bases, leaving 12 bases between them. Germline V gene sequence: CDR1 MGHRA, CDR2 YSYEKL. In DNA form, the CDR3 reads TGCGCCAGCAGCCAAGGGCCAGGGACTGAGCCCCAGCATTTT. Protein: CASSQGPGTEPQHF.

The chain joins TRBV5-6 to TRBJ2-7, with 10 bases fitting TRBD1. CDR1 and CDR2 (germline): SGHDT, YYEEEE. With 4 bases clipped from V and 3 bases from J, the junction kept 1 base outside the gene matches. The CDR3 sequence is 13 residues long. The CDR3 nucleotides are TGTGCCAGCAGCGGGACAGGGGACTACGAGCAGTACTTC. Amino acid sequence: CASSGTGDYEQYF.

The chain combines TRBV11-3 with TRBJ1-1; D possibly corresponds to TRBD1 (6 bases). The germline V gene has CDR1 SGHNT and CDR2 YENEEA. With 5 bases removed from V and 4 bases from J, the gap between germline ends came to 11 bases. The CDR3 runs to 13 residues. This CDR3 is CASSRGQLTEAFF. Written as DNA, the CDR3 is TGTGCCAGCAGCAGGGGACAACTCACTGAAGCTTTCTTT.

V usage is TRBV27 and J usage is TRBJ2-6; D might be TRBD1 (5 bases). The CDR3 extends over 15 amino acids. Trimming pared 5 bases from V and 0 bases from J, leaving 8 bases between. CDR1 is MNHEY, CDR2 SMNVEV, per germline (reference sequence). The CDR3 is CASSDDSSGANVLTF. The CDR3 DNA follows: TGTGCCAGCAGTGACGACAGCTCTGGGGCCAACGTCCTGACTTTC.

The V and J genes are TRBV5-6 and TRBJ1-2; TRBD1 might be the D (6 bases). The V gene lost 6 bases and the J gene lost 8 bases, with 17 bases spanning the gap. This CDR3 is built from 13 residues. Germline loops: CDR1 SGHDT, CDR2 YYEEEE. CDR3 amino acids: CASIGGGAGGYTF. As DNA, the CDR3 is TGTGCCAGCATCGGAGGGGGGGCTGGCGGCTACACCTTC.

The chain has TRBV14 and TRBJ2-7, with 8 bases lining up with TRBD1. Germline assignment: CDR1 SGHDN and CDR2 FVKESK. The CDR3 length is 16 residues. The J segment lost 6 bases and the V segment lost 4 bases, leaving 14 bases of the junction unmatched. CDR3 in DNA: TGTGCCAGCAGCCTACCCAGGGGGCGCGGGGTCCCCGAGCAGTACTTC. Translated, it gives CASSLPRGRGVPEQYF.

This chain joins TRBV1 and TRBJ2-5; the D call in the table, TRBD2, was not verified against the DNA. TRBV1 is shown as a pseudogene. The CDR3 spans 18 residues. The CDR3 DNA sequence: TGCACCAGCAGCCAAGAGGTGGGGGCTAGCGGGGGGGTAGAGACCCAGTACTTC. Protein sequence: CTSSQEVGASGGVETQYF.

The chain joins TRBV5-6 to TRBJ1-5; D perhaps matches TRBD1 (5 bases). The germline V gene encodes CDR1 SGHDT and CDR2 YYEEEE. The V end was cut by 2 bases, the J end by 1 base, with 10 bases between. The CDR3 sequence is 15 residues long. The CDR3 region has the DNA TGTGCCAGCAGCTTCCGACAGACGAGCAATCAGCCCCAGCATTTT. This gives the protein CASSFRQTSNQPQHF.

V and J are TRBV6-5 and TRBJ2-2, with 9 bases aligning to TRBD2. J was trimmed by 4 bases and V by 7 bases; bases with no gene match: 7. CDR1 is MNHEY, CDR2 SVGAGI, per germline. The CDR3 consists of 15 residues. For the CDR3, the DNA is TGTGCCAGCACCCTGAGCGGGGGGCTCACCGGGGAGCTGTTTTTT. The encoded protein is CASTLSGGLTGELFF.

The rearrangement joins TRBV19 to TRBJ2-7, with no clear D. This CDR3 comprises 13 residues. Germline CDR1 reads LNHDA; CDR2 reads SQIVND (reference sequence). V lost 5 bases and J lost 2, with 10 bases in between. This chain's CDR3 is CASSPSEAYEQYF. The CDR3 DNA sequence: TGTGCCAGTAGTCCATCAGAGGCCTACGAGCAGTACTTC.

The genes are TRBV28 and TRBJ2-7, with 8 bases fitting TRBD2. CDR1 is MDHEN, CDR2 SYDVKM, per germline. The length of the CDR3 is 15 residues. V was pared by 6 bases and J by 2 bases, with 9 bases of the junction left unmatched. The CDR3 DNA follows: TGTGCCAGCAGCTCCGGGGGGGTTCAAACCTACGAGCAGTACTTC. Its protein product is CASSSGGVQTYEQYF. Using reference TRBV28 and TRBJ2-7 for the parts outside the CDR3, the full variable domain is DVKVTQSSRYLVKRTGEKVFLECVQDMDHENMFWYRQDPGLGLRLIYFSYDVKMKEKGDIPEGYSVSREKKERFSLILESASTNQTSMYLCASSSGGVQTYEQYFGPGTRLTVT.

The V and J genes are TRBV5-1 and TRBJ2-5, with TRBD2 as a possible D gene (6 bases). Trimming shortened V by 0 bases and J by 1 base, and 10 bases separated the two germline ends. The germline gives CDR1 SGHRS, CDR2 YFSETQ. The CDR3 length is 15 residues. The CDR3 DNA sequence: TGCGCCAGCAGCTTGGTTGGGGGGACCCAAGAGACCCAGTACTTC. Its protein product is CASSLVGGTQETQYF.

This chain uses TRBV28 with TRBJ2-2; TRBD1 aligns across 8 bases. The CDR3 totals 15 residues. Trimming took 6 bases from V and 5 from J; bases not matched to a gene: 8. Germline CDR1 MDHEN, CDR2 SYDVKM. CDR3 nucleotide sequence: TGTGCCAGCAGGCGAGACAGGGGTCGGACCGGGGAGCTGTTTTTT. Translated: CASRRDRGRTGELFF.

CDR3 in DNA: TGTGCCAGCAGGAGCGGGACAGGGGGCGGCCAGCCCCAGCATTTT. Translating it yields CASRSGTGGGQPQHF. The chain couples TRBV6-5 to TRBJ1-5, with 12 bases identical to TRBD1. This CDR3 is 15 amino acids long. V was pared by 6 bases and J by 7 bases, with 7 bases of the junction left unmatched. Germline CDR1 is MNHEY and CDR2 is SVGAGI.

The rearrangement links TRBV10-2 to TRBJ1-3; D call uncertain. The V end was cut by 7 bases, the J end by 2 bases, with 9 bases between. The CDR3 is 13 amino acids. Germline-derived CDR1 and CDR2 are WSHSY and SAAADI. Here the CDR3 reads CASTTAPGNTIYF. DNA of the CDR3: TGCGCCAGCACAACCGCGCCTGGAAACACCATATATTTT.

This chain links TRBV4-1 with TRBJ1-5; weak D call: TRBD1 (6 bases). Germline V gives CDR1 MGHRA, CDR2 YSYEKL. V lost 0 bases, J lost 12 bases, and 12 bases lay in between. The CDR3 consists of 13 residues. The CDR3 sequence is CASSQDSGGNQHF. CDR3 DNA sequence: TGCGCCAGCAGCCAAGATAGTGGGGGCAACCAGCATTTT.

The rearrangement joins TRBV7-6 to TRBJ2-1, with TRBD2 matching over 8 bases. The germline gives CDR1 SGHVS, CDR2 FNYEAQ. The trim removed 0 bases at V and 4 bases at J, leaving 14 bases unmatched. There are 19 residues in the CDR3. CDR3 nucleotides: TGTGCCAGCAGCTTAGCGGGGAGAATCGAGCGGGGGCGATACAATGAGCAGTTCTTC. Protein product: CASSLAGRIERGRYNEQFF.